The rows below give T cell receptor beta chains drawn from one sample of a study of early T cells in non-severe SARS-CoV-2 infection. TCRdb re-called the 5' RACE reads with MiXCR, one entry per CDR3 protein. The profile shows approximately 48,000 distinct CDR3 sequences, about 10% of them singletons. Material: whole blood. The receptors were sampled from an adult who was a healthcare worker with PCR-confirmed SARS-CoV-2 infection or an uninfected control (not recorded which). Each CDR3 is given with its conserved first and last residue. D genes are given only for firm matches. Only some rows state a clone size, as once, few, many or a class for expanded clones.

J	D	size	V	CDR3	DNA
TRBJ1-6	TRBD1	many	TRBV6-6	CASSPSGQKINSPLHF	TGTGCCAGCAGCCCATCGGGACAGAAAATTAATTCACCCCTCCACTTT
TRBJ1-1	-	-	TRBV12-3/TRBV12-4	CASRRAGAEAFF	TGTGCCAGCAGACGGGCGGGGGCCGAAGCTTTCTTT
TRBJ1-2	TRBD1	-	TRBV9	CASSPRTGGLGGYTF	TGTGCCAGCAGCCCGCGGACAGGGGGTCTGGGTGGCTACACCTTC
TRBJ2-2	TRBD1	many	TRBV14	CASTGTGGSTGELFF	TGTGCCAGCACAGGGACAGGGGGTTCCACCGGGGAGCTGTTTTTT
TRBJ1-1	-	many	TRBV29-1	CSATPPEAFF	TGCAGCGCCACCCCCCCCGAAGCTTTCTTT
TRBJ2-3	-	many	TRBV19	CASSPPAPRTDTQYF	TGTGCCAGTAGTCCCCCTGCACCTCGCACAGATACGCAGTATTTT
TRBJ2-6	-	many	TRBV5-4	CASNGANVLTF	TGTGCCAGCAACGGGGCCAACGTCCTGACTTTC
TRBJ2-5	-	few	TRBV29-1	CSVDSSRGGETQYF	TGCAGCGTTGATTCCTCCCGGGGAGGAGAGACCCAGTACTTC
TRBJ1-5	-	-	TRBV6-5	CASSYTGDSNQPQHF	TGTGCCAGCAGTTACACGGGGGATAGCAATCAGCCCCAGCATTTT
TRBJ1-3	-	many	TRBV7-8	CASSLGGQPAGNTIYF	TGTGCCAGCAGCTTAGGAGGACAGCCTGCTGGAAACACCATATATTTT
TRBJ1-4	-	many	TRBV7-2	CASSFRTDSNEKLFF	TGTGCCAGCAGCTTTCGGACAGATTCTAATGAAAAACTGTTTTTT
TRBJ2-4	TRBD1	many	TRBV15	CATSRGRTGDKNIQYF	TGTGCCACCAGCAGAGGCCGGACAGGGGACAAAAACATTCAGTACTTC
TRBJ1-1	-	-	TRBV6-1	CASSSQVNTEAFF	TGTGCCAGCAGTAGTCAGGTGAACACTGAAGCTTTCTTT
TRBJ2-4	-	once	TRBV10-2	CASSGGVETKNIQYF	TGCGCCAGCAGTGGGGGGGTTGAGACCAAAAACATTCAGTACTTC
TRBJ2-3	-	-	TRBV6-1	CASRPSGRGTDTQYF	TGTGCCAGCAGACCCTCAGGTAGAGGAACAGATACGCAGTATTTT
TRBJ1-1	TRBD1	few	TRBV29-1	CSVGPTGGGSEAFF	TGCAGCGTTGGCCCCACAGGGGGAGGATCTGAAGCTTTCTTT
TRBJ2-1	TRBD2	many	TRBV7-3	CASSLDSGRAYNEQFF	TGTGCCAGCAGCTTAGATAGCGGGAGGGCCTACAATGAGCAGTTCTTC
TRBJ2-1	-	-	TRBV25-1	CASSADWGRGFDEQFF	TGTGCCAGCAGTGCCGATTGGGGCAGGGGTTTCGATGAGCAGTTCTTC
TRBJ2-6	-	-	TRBV13	CASSLQGWRLSGANVLTF	TGTGCCAGCAGCCTACAGGGATGGAGACTCTCTGGGGCCAACGTCCTGACTTTC
TRBJ1-3	-	many	TRBV6-2/TRBV6-3	CASKGSPGNTIYF	TGTGCCAGCAAAGGGAGTCCTGGAAACACCATATATTTT
TRBJ1-2	TRBD1	-	TRBV6-6	CASSLSGTGDYGYTF	TGTGCCAGCAGTTTGTCCGGGACAGGGGACTATGGCTACACCTTC
TRBJ2-4	-	many	TRBV20-1	CSASPPAGLAKNIQYF	TGCAGTGCCAGCCCCCCGGCAGGATTAGCCAAAAACATTCAGTACTTC
TRBJ2-1	-	many	TRBV7-9	CASSPFVTGEGSLGQFF	TGTGCCAGCAGCCCCTTCGTCACGGGAGAGGGATCTTTGGGGCAGTTCTTC
TRBJ1-2	-	many	TRBV5-4	CASSLLRGNYGYTF	TGTGCCAGCAGCTTGCTGCGGGGGAACTATGGCTACACCTTC
TRBJ2-5	TRBD2	-	TRBV28	CASSSGGQETQYF	TGTGCCAGCAGTTCGGGGGGCCAAGAGACCCAGTACTTC
TRBJ1-2	-	many	TRBV6-6	CATREYGYTF	TGTGCCACCAGGGAGTATGGCTACACCTTC
TRBJ2-7	-	-	TRBV24-1	CATGAPEYF	TGTGCCACCGGGGCGCCAGAGTACTTC
TRBJ2-7	-	-	TRBV3-1	CASSQVLRGPPYEQYF	TGTGCCAGCAGCCAAGTCCTCAGGGGTCCTCCCTACGAGCAGTACTTC
TRBJ1-4	-	many	TRBV18	CASSRSSFNEKLFF	TGTGCCAGCTCACGATCGTCCTTTAATGAAAAACTGTTTTTT
TRBJ1-4	-	few	TRBV18	CASSPSQLGEKLFF	TGTGCCAGCTCACCATCGCAACTGGGTGAAAAACTGTTTTTT
TRBJ1-2	-	few	TRBV5-6	CASSLAAGAYGYTF	TGTGCCAGCAGCTTGGCCGCAGGGGCCTATGGCTACACCTTC
TRBJ2-3	-	medium-sized	TRBV7-7	CASSLSGTDTQYF	TGTGCCAGCAGCTTATCGGGAACAGATACGCAGTATTTT
TRBJ1-1	-	-	TRBV7-8	CASSLARGVNTEAFF	TGTGCCAGCAGCTTAGCAAGAGGGGTTAACACTGAAGCTTTCTTT
TRBJ2-2	-	few	TRBV9	CASSPKALTTGELFF	TGTGCCAGCAGCCCCAAGGCACTAACCACCGGGGAGCTGTTTTTT
TRBJ1-1	-	-	TRBV15	CATRPGQHTEAFF	TGTGCCACCCGACCCGGACAGCACACTGAAGCTTTCTTT
TRBJ2-7	TRBD2	many	TRBV6-5	CASSWLTSGHYEQYF	TGTGCCAGCAGTTGGCTGACTAGCGGGCACTACGAGCAGTACTTC
TRBJ2-7	TRBD1	few	TRBV29-1	CSVEAGTGVSYEQYF	TGCAGCGTTGAAGCCGGGACAGGAGTCTCCTACGAGCAGTACTTC
TRBJ2-1	-	many	TRBV14	CASSQASIGNEQFF	TGTGCCAGCAGCCAAGCCTCAATTGGGAATGAGCAGTTCTTC
TRBJ2-5	TRBD2	-	TRBV28	CASSPSGTSVAETQYF	TGTGCCAGCAGTCCCTCCGGGACTAGCGTGGCAGAGACCCAGTACTTC
TRBJ2-5	TRBD2	many	TRBV7-2	CASSQRGLAVLQYF	TGTGCCAGCAGCCAGAGGGGACTAGCGGTCCTGCAGTACTTC
TRBJ2-2	-	many	TRBV28	CASTLGENTGELFF	TGTGCCAGCACCCTAGGAGAGAACACCGGGGAGCTGTTTTTT
TRBJ1-1	TRBD1	-	TRBV28	CASSSGQETTEAFF	TGTGCCAGCAGCTCTGGACAGGAAACCACTGAAGCTTTCTTT
TRBJ1-2	-	many	TRBV28	CASSTPGPYYGYTF	TGTGCCAGCAGCACTCCCGGGCCATACTATGGCTACACCTTC
TRBJ2-1	TRBD2	-	TRBV7-2	CASSSVGLAGGPYYNEQFF	TGTGCCAGCAGCTCTGTCGGACTAGCGGGAGGGCCTTACTACAATGAGCAGTTCTTC
TRBJ2-2	TRBD1	few	TRBV24-1	CATSDLDRKASGELFF	TGTGCCACCAGTGACCTGGACAGGAAGGCATCCGGGGAGCTGTTTTTT
TRBJ2-3	TRBD2	-	TRBV29-1	CSVFSGTPTDTQYF	TGCAGCGTATTTAGCGGGACTCCCACAGATACGCAGTATTTT
TRBJ2-7	TRBD2	many	TRBV20-1	CSARDMASGVPSYEQYF	TGCAGTGCTAGAGATATGGCTAGCGGGGTCCCCTCCTACGAGCAGTACTTC
TRBJ1-4	-	-	TRBV20-1	CSAMEKAKGGEKLFF	TGCAGTGCTATGGAGAAGGCCAAGGGAGGTGAAAAACTGTTTTTT
TRBJ2-3	-	many	TRBV20-1	CSARAYSGASTDTQYF	TGCAGTGCTAGAGCTTACTCGGGGGCCAGCACAGATACGCAGTATTTT
TRBJ2-7	-	many	TRBV5-1	CASSRLSGSSYEQYF	TGCGCCAGCAGCAGACTAAGCGGTAGCTCCTACGAGCAGTACTTC
TRBJ1-1	-	many	TRBV10-1	CASSDGPHGTEAFF	TGCGCCAGCAGTGACGGGCCGCATGGCACTGAAGCTTTCTTT